What follows describes a single T cell receptor beta chain. Antigen specificity is unknown. These data are taken from a study of Ad26.COV2.S vaccination and SARS-CoV-2 variants. Treatment noted: around 19 received Ad26.COV2.S at low or high dose, single or two shots; about 5 received placebo; per-sample allocation not given. Sampling was done on day 63 after the first vaccine or placebo injection. Study findings and constraints: Whether participants received vaccine or placebo, their non-spike TCR breadth was similar.

CDR3 size: 14 residues. The germline CDR1 and CDR2 sequences are SNHLY and FYNNEI. V was clipped by 2 bases and J by 7 bases, with 14 bases between them. The data were produced by immunoSEQ multiplex PCR, yet TCRdb's version contains in-frame clones alone and is incomplete. The data hold roughly 400,000 clones, with less than 95% observed a single time. The sequencing used peripheral blood, collected in a trial of Ad26.COV2.S vaccine versus placebo. The sequence was obtained from a person between 18 and 65 years old who received the Ad26.COV2.S COVID-19 vaccine or a placebo. V is TRBV2 and J is TRBJ2-5; tentative D call: TRBD2 (5 bases). The CDR3 loop reads CASSESPGKGTQYF. For the CDR3, the DNA is TGTGCCAGCAGTGAAAGTCCCGGGAAAGGGACCCAGTACTTC. The variable domain in full, completed from reference TRBV2 and TRBJ2-5, reads EPEVTQTPSHQVTQMGQEVILRCVPISNHLYFYWYRQILGQKVEFLVSFYNNEISEKSEIFDDQFSVERPDGSNFTLKIRSTKLEDSAMYFCASSESPGKGTQYFGPGTRLLVL.